The 26 T cell receptor beta chains below were found in one sample sequenced in a study of Ad26.COV2.S vaccination and SARS-CoV-2 variants (dated by TCRdb to about 2021). The treatment or condition label, read with the paper, signifies: over 15 received Ad26.COV2.S at low or high dose, single or two shots; 5 received placebo; per-sample allocation not given. Repertoires of vaccine and placebo recipients were sequenced from samples taken on day 63 after the first injection. The receptor library was made with the immunoSEQ multiplex PCR assay. TCRdb provides this immuneACCESS table in a form limited to in-frame rearrangements. Some clones are lacking; in checked studies, under half of them reflect an unresolved V gene, and why the rest are absent is not known. This sample has hundreds of thousands of clones in its table, and 90% of those were observed once. In total, the top ten clones hold roughly an eighth of the sample.

Sample: peripheral blood, taken in a trial of Ad26.COV2.S vaccine versus placebo. Receptors were obtained from a person between 18 and 65 years old who received the Ad26.COV2.S COVID-19 vaccine or a placebo.

The chain has TRBV4-1 and TRBJ2-1; 10 bases line up with TRBD2. Germline values: CDR1 MGHRA, CDR2 YSYEKL. V dropped 0 bases and J dropped 7; count of bases not matched to a gene: 3. This CDR3 contains 15 residues. CDR3 nucleotides: TGCGCCAGCAGCCAAGATCTGGGACTAGCGAATGAGCAGTTCTTC. Protein: CASSQDLGLANEQFF.

CDR3 sequence reads: CASSLEAGDTEAFF. In nucleotides, the CDR3 is TGTGCCAGCAGCTTAGAGGCAGGTGACACTGAAGCTTTCTTT. The chain carries TRBV7-2 and TRBJ1-1; D is uncertain. CDR1 and CDR2 (germline): SGHTA, FQGNSA. The CDR3 runs 14 residues. Trimming took off 1 base at V and 3 bases at J, with 9 bases between the two ends.

The chain carries TRBV7-9 and TRBJ2-7, with 8 bases fitting TRBD2. CDR1 and CDR2 from the germline V gene are SEHNR and FQNEAQ (reference sequence). The length of the CDR3 is 15 residues. J was trimmed by 2 bases and V by 4 bases; bases with no gene match: 7. In DNA form, the CDR3 reads TGTGCCAGCAGCTCCAGCATAGCGGGAACCTACGAGCAGTACTTC. Encoded protein: CASSSSIAGTYEQYF.

The V call is TRBV3-1 (or the pseudogene TRBV3-2), the J call TRBJ2-5; a possible D gene is TRBD2 (5 bases). Trimming shortened V by 0 bases and J by 4 bases, and 12 bases separated the two germline ends. CDR3 size: 15 residues. CDR1 and CDR2 from the germline V gene are LGHDT and YNNKEL (reference sequence). This CDR3 reads CASSQDLVRGETQYF. CDR3 coding DNA: TGTGCCAGCAGCCAAGATCTCGTTCGGGGAGAGACCCAGTACTTC.

This chain connects TRBV19 to TRBJ2-3; TRBD1 or TRBD2 may be the D gene (5 bases each). V was cut by 3 bases and J by 0 bases, with 16 bases left in between. In germline, CDR1 is LNHDA, CDR2 SQIVND (reference sequence). This CDR3 has 17 residues. CDR3 sequence (DNA): TGTGCCAGTAGTATTTACTGGGGCCGGGGTAGCACAGATACGCAGTATTTT. Its translation: CASSIYWGRGSTDTQYF. Supplemented by reference TRBV19 and TRBJ2-3, the full variable domain reads DGGITQSPKYLFRKEGQNVTLSCEQNLNHDAMYWYRQDPGQGLRLIYYSQIVNDFQKGDIAEGYSVSREKKESFPLTVTSAQKNPTAFYLCASSIYWGRGSTDTQYFGPGTRLTVL.

The chain employs TRBV19 and TRBJ2-4; possibly TRBD1 for D (5 bases). V lost 2 bases and J lost 6, with 14 bases in between. CDR1 and CDR2 (germline): LNHDA, SQIVND (reference sequence). The length of the CDR3 is 15 residues. The CDR3 reads CASSISPLGANIQYF. The CDR3 nucleotides are TGTGCCAGTAGTATATCCCCCCTTGGGGCAAACATTCAGTACTTC.

The chain uses TRBV7-9 and TRBJ1-2; no firm D call. Germline assignment: CDR1 SEHNR and CDR2 FQNEAQ (reference sequence). The CDR3 covers 15 residues. The germline V and J ends were trimmed by 1 base and 4 bases, with 13 bases remaining between them. The CDR3 bases are TGTGCCAGCAGCTTAGATCCCGTTTTAGGCTATGGCTACACCTTC. It encodes CASSLDPVLGYGYTF. Full variable domain (missing parts from reference TRBV7-9 and TRBJ1-2): DTGVSQNPRHKITKRGQNVTFRCDPISEHNRLYWYRQTLGQGPEFLTYFQNEAQLEKSRLLSDRFSAERPKGSFSTLEIQRTEQGDSAMYLCASSLDPVLGYGYTFGSGTRLTVV.

V usage is TRBV9 and J usage is TRBJ1-1, with no clear D. The CDR3 runs 13 residues. The V and J ends lost 3 bases and 4 bases respectively, with 10 bases between them. CDR1 is SGDLS and CDR2 is YYNGEE in the germline V gene. The CDR3 DNA follows: TGTGCCAGCAGCGCTCACGGGAGCACTGAAGCTTTCTTT. This codes for CASSAHGSTEAFF.

This clone was seen only a few times. The V gene is TRBV5-4, the J gene TRBJ1-2; D ambiguous. This CDR3 region has 14 residues. V dropped 0 bases and J dropped 2 bases, with 8 bases sitting between them. Per the germline V gene, CDR1 is SGHNT and CDR2 is YYREEE (reference sequence). The CDR3 coding sequence is TGTGCCAGCAGCTTGGCACAGCTGAACTATGGCTACACCTTC. This translates into CASSLAQLNYGYTF.

The chain uses TRBV29-1 and TRBJ1-1; 9 nucleotides line up with TRBD1. Looked up from germline, CDR1 is SQVTM and CDR2 is ANQGSEA. After removal of 6 bases from V and 4 bases from J, the junction contained 6 bases not matched to a gene. This CDR3 has 13 residues. This CDR3 is CSVLDRGGTEAFF. Here the CDR3 DNA reads TGCAGCGTCCTGGACAGGGGAGGCACTGAAGCTTTCTTT.

J is TRBJ2-7 and V is TRBV30; 7 positions agree with TRBD1. CDR3 size: 15 residues. The J segment lost 4 bases and the V segment lost 5 bases, leaving 14 bases of the junction unmatched. Germline V lookup: CDR1 GTSNPN, CDR2 SVGIG (reference sequence). The CDR3 region has the DNA TGTGCCTGGTCGAGCCGGGACAGAAATTCGTACGAGCAGTACTTC. Translating gives CAWSSRDRNSYEQYF.

This chain links TRBV7-9 with TRBJ1-5; D is ambiguous. With 2 bases removed from V and 3 bases from J, the gap between germline ends came to 11 bases. Germline CDR1 reads SEHNR; CDR2 reads FQNEAQ (reference sequence). The CDR3 is 15 residues long. The CDR3 spells CASSLNSGNNQPQHF. The CDR3, as DNA: TGTGCCAGCAGCTTAAATTCGGGGAACAATCAGCCCCAGCATTTT.

This clone came up a few times. V is TRBV11-2 and J is TRBJ2-7; TRBD2 matches at 12 bases. The germline CDR1 and CDR2 sequences are SGHAT and FQNNGV. Trimming took 3 bases from V and 2 from J; bases not matched to a gene: 2. The CDR3 length is 15 residues. The CDR3, as DNA: TGTGCCAGCAGCTTTGGACTAGCGGGGACCTACGAGCAGTACTTC. This gives the protein CASSFGLAGTYEQYF. Together with reference TRBV11-2 and TRBJ2-7, the CDR3 gives the full variable domain: EAGVAQSPRYKIIEKRQSVAFWCNPISGHATLYWYQQILGQGPKLLIQFQNNGVVDDSQLPKDRFSAERLKGVDSTLKIQPAKLEDSAVYLCASSFGLAGTYEQYFGPGTRLTVT.

The J gene is TRBJ1-4, the V gene TRBV29-1, with D unclear. Germline CDR1 is SQVTM and CDR2 is ANQGSEA. The CDR3 contains 16 residues. Trimming left V 0 bases short and J 0 bases short, with 11 bases between. CDR3 coding DNA: TGCAGCGTTGAAGACCTAGACGGTGCAACTAATGAAAAACTGTTTTTT. It is translated as CSVEDLDGATNEKLFF.

The chain carries TRBV7-9 and TRBJ1-6, with 7 bases fitting TRBD1. This CDR3 is built from 17 residues. Germline V gives CDR1 SEHNR, CDR2 FQNEAQ (reference sequence). Germline trimming cut 1 base from V and 5 bases from J; bases unmatched to any gene: 8. The CDR3 DNA is TGTGCCAGCAGCTTAGTAATGAACAGGGGAAATAATTCACCCCTCCACTTT. This translates into CASSLVMNRGNNSPLHF. Based on the CDR3 plus reference TRBV7-9 and TRBJ1-6, the full variable domain is DTGVSQNPRHKITKRGQNVTFRCDPISEHNRLYWYRQTLGQGPEFLTYFQNEAQLEKSRLLSDRFSAERPKGSFSTLEIQRTEQGDSAMYLCASSLVMNRGNNSPLHFGNGTRLTVT.

The rearrangement joins TRBV18 to TRBJ2-1; TRBD2 is a possible D gene (6 bases). Trimming cost V 6 bases and J 8 bases, with 8 bases left between them. Germline lookup yields CDR1 KGHSH and CDR2 LQKENI. The CDR3 loop spans 11 amino acids. The DNA of the CDR3 is TGTGCCAGCTCCGGGGGTGATGAGCAGTTCTTC. The encoded protein is CASSGGDEQFF. Full variable domain (outside the CDR3, taken from reference TRBV18 and TRBJ2-1): NAGVMQNPRHLVRRRGQEARLRCSPMKGHSHVYWYRQLPEEGLKFMVYLQKENIIDESGMPKERFSAEFPKEGPSILRIQQVVRGDSAAYFCASSGGDEQFFGPGTRLTVL.

The gene calls are TRBV6-5 and TRBJ1-1, with D perhaps matching TRBD1 (6 bases). Germline loops: CDR1 MNHEY, CDR2 SVGAGI. The CDR3 runs to 15 residues. The ends were cut back, 7 bases at V and 3 bases at J, with 18 bases in the middle. The CDR3 is CASKFQVGAYTEAFF. The CDR3 DNA reads TGTGCCAGCAAATTCCAGGTGGGGGCTTACACTGAAGCTTTCTTT.

The rearrangement uses TRBV27 and TRBJ1-2; 8 bases are shared with TRBD1. V trimming: 2 bases; J trimming: 4 bases; junction bases outside the gene matches: 6. CDR3 length: 15 amino acids. Germline values: CDR1 MNHEY, CDR2 SMNVEV (reference sequence). The CDR3 reads CASSLQGASIYGYTF. The CDR3 coding sequence is TGTGCCAGCAGTTTACAGGGGGCGAGCATCTATGGCTACACCTTC.

This clone was recorded once. V gene TRBV4-3 combines with J gene TRBJ2-1; 13 nucleotides line up with TRBD2. The CDR3 totals 17 residues. Germline assignment: CDR1 LGHNA and CDR2 YSLEER. V was clipped by 3 bases and J by 8 bases; unmatched bases: 10. CDR3 loop: CASSHFTGTSGKDEQFF. The DNA of the CDR3 is TGCGCCAGCAGCCACTTCACCGGGACTAGCGGGAAGGATGAGCAGTTCTTC.

V is TRBV5-1 and J is TRBJ2-3, with 8 bases matching TRBD1. Trimming at V came to 5 bases and at J to 0 bases, leaving 11 bases not matched to a gene. CDR1 is SGHRS, CDR2 YFSETQ, per germline. The CDR3 sequence is 17 residues long. The CDR3 region is CASSRTGTGSSTDTQYF. DNA of the CDR3: TGCGCCAGCAGTCGGACGGGGACAGGCTCTAGCACAGATACGCAGTATTTT.

This chain uses TRBV5-5 with TRBJ2-7; unclear D gene. The germline V gene encodes CDR1 SGHKS and CDR2 YYEKEE (reference sequence). V was clipped by 4 bases and J by 3 bases, with 8 bases between them. This CDR3 is built from 12 residues. In DNA form, the CDR3 reads TGTGCCAGCAGCATAACCCTCTACGAGCAGTACTTC. Translating it yields CASSITLYEQYF.

The V call is TRBV2, the J call TRBJ1-5, with D possibly TRBD1 on 5 matching bases. The CDR3 length is 15 residues. With 7 bases removed from V and 0 bases from J, the gap between germline ends came to 13 bases. Germline V lookup: CDR1 SNHLY, CDR2 FYNNEI. In DNA, the CDR3 is TGTGCCAGCACTCGACAGACGTATAGCAATCAGCCCCAGCATTTT. This translates into CASTRQTYSNQPQHF.

This clone has a single count. The rearrangement uses TRBV6-4 and TRBJ1-5; D gene uncertain. There are 15 residues in the CDR3. Germline V gives CDR1 MRHNA, CDR2 SNTAGT. V was trimmed by 5 bases and J by 6 bases, leaving 17 bases between them. CDR3 sequence reads: CASSPRRGGTQPQHF. As DNA, the CDR3 is TGTGCCAGCAGTCCTCGACGGGGAGGCACTCAGCCCCAGCATTTT.

The chain employs TRBV18 and TRBJ1-2; a possible D gene is TRBD1 (6 bases). The germline gives CDR1 KGHSH, CDR2 LQKENI. This CDR3 contains 17 residues. V was trimmed by 2 bases and J by 3 bases, leaving 19 bases between them. The CDR3 DNA reads TGTGCCAGCTCACCATATAATCCCGAACAGGGAGACTATGGCTACACCTTC. It codes for CASSPYNPEQGDYGYTF.

Here the CDR3 DNA reads TGTGCCAGCATTCCCCCCCCACTCGTCTACAATGAGCAGTTCTTC. Amino acid sequence: CASIPPPLVYNEQFF. The rearrangement links TRBV2 to TRBJ2-1; D unclear. The CDR3 is 15 residues long. Trimming shortened V by 7 bases and J by 3 bases, and 16 bases separated the two germline ends. Germline CDR1 SNHLY, CDR2 FYNNEI.

The chain couples TRBV4-1 to TRBJ2-2, with D maybe TRBD1 (6 bases). Looked up from germline, CDR1 is MGHRA and CDR2 is YSYEKL. The CDR3 extends over 18 amino acids. The ends were cut back, 0 bases at V and 4 bases at J, with 18 bases in the middle. The CDR3 sequence is CASSQDHGRGFSTGELFF. CDR3 nucleotides: TGCGCCAGCAGCCAAGATCATGGCAGGGGCTTCTCCACCGGGGAGCTGTTTTTT.